This T cell receptor beta chain was documented in a study of blood T cell repertoires in COVID-19. On the study more broadly: Sample material is recorded as cDNA or gDNA derived from T cells, B-cell-depleted T cells, or PBMCs.

V was trimmed by 3 bases and J by 0 bases, leaving 13 bases between them. Germline V gene lookup returns CDR1 SGHDT and CDR2 YYEEEE. This CDR3 is built from 16 residues. The method was immunoSEQ multiplex PCR; TCRdb's version includes in-frame clones alone and lacks a portion of them. The repertoire includes tens of thousands of clones, about 87% of them detected once, and 6% to 7% sits in the top ten. V usage is TRBV5-6 and J usage is TRBJ1-5, with a possible D match to TRBD1 (5 bases). The receptor's source is a man aged 55 to 70 with acute or convalescent COVID-19. The sample taken for sequencing was peripheral blood. CDR3 sequence (DNA): TGTGCCAGCAGCTCGCTGGGGGGGAATAGCAATCAGCCCCAGCATTTT. It yields the protein CASSSLGGNSNQPQHF.